The 26 T cell receptor beta chains below come from one sample, sequenced in a study of control samples from healthy donors and cancer patients. The assay was immunoSEQ multiplex PCR, and TCRdb's table has in-frame clones only and misses some. The sample carries tens of thousands of clones, about 80% recorded once. Sequenced sample: blood. Source of these receptors: a man in his 70s in good health.

About this clone: A read error may account for a junction end that differs from germline. The chain recombines TRBV7-3 with TRBJ1-1; no clear D. Germline V lookup: CDR1 SGHTA, CDR2 FQGTGA. The length of the CDR3 is 13 residues. DNA of the CDR3: TGTGCCAGCGGCTTGGCTGTGGGCACTGAAGCTTTCTTT. Translation: CASGLAVGTEAFF.

This clone was recorded only once. V and J are TRBV5-1 and TRBJ1-1; 7 bases are a match to TRBD1. Germline CDR1 reads SGHRS; CDR2 reads YFSETQ. The CDR3 runs 13 residues. J gave up 8 bases and V 2 bases, and 6 bases lay outside the gene matches. CDR3 protein: CASSFTGTEEAFF. Written as DNA, the CDR3 is TGCGCCAGCAGCTTTACCGGGACAGAGGAAGCTTTCTTT.

This chain joins TRBV7-8 and TRBJ2-2, with D unresolved. The V gene's germline CDR1 is SGHVS and CDR2 FQNEAQ. V was cut by 2 bases and J by 3 bases, with 4 bases left in between. This CDR3 has 13 amino acids. CDR3 coding DNA: TGTGCCAGCAGCTTACCGGACACCGGGGAGCTGTTTTTT. Its protein is CASSLPDTGELFF.

J is TRBJ1-5 and V is TRBV7-2; 9 bases fit TRBD1. CDR1 and CDR2 from the germline V gene are SGHTA and FQGNSA. Trimming took 5 bases from V and 4 from J; bases not matched to a gene: 15. This CDR3 has 18 amino acids. DNA for the CDR3: TGTGCCAGCAGCCCAGCCCCCTACAGGGGGCGGGGGAATCAGCCCCAGCATTTT. This gives the protein CASSPAPYRGRGNQPQHF.

The genes are TRBV5-4 and TRBJ2-7, with unresolved D. The CDR3 is made up of 15 amino acids. In germline, CDR1 is SGHNT, CDR2 YYREEE (reference sequence). Trimming cost V 4 bases and J 0 bases, with 14 bases left between them. The CDR3 DNA is TGTGCCAGCAGCGAACGGTCGGCTTTCTCCTACGAGCAGTACTTC. Encoded protein: CASSERSAFSYEQYF.

The V call is TRBV5-1, the J call TRBJ1-3; 9 bases are a match to TRBD1. Germline CDR1 and CDR2: SGHRS and YFSETQ. After removal of 0 bases from V and 3 bases from J, the junction contained 7 bases not matched to a gene. The CDR3 spans 17 residues. DNA of the CDR3: TGCGCCAGCAGCTTGGCCGGGACAGGGAATTATGGAAACACCATATATTTT. This gives the protein CASSLAGTGNYGNTIYF.

The rearrangement links TRBV14 to TRBJ1-6; D possibly corresponds to TRBD1 (5 bases). The CDR3 consists of 16 residues. Trimming stripped 1 base from V and 9 bases from J, with 16 bases between. Germline assignment: CDR1 SGHDN and CDR2 FVKESK. The CDR3 coding sequence is TGTGCCAGCAGCCAAGGGGGGAGTTTTCTGGTTTCACCCCTCCACTTT. The encoded protein is CASSQGGSFLVSPLHF.

The chain employs TRBV28 and TRBJ1-3; weak D call: TRBD1 (5 bases). The CDR3 has 15 amino acids. The ends were cut back, 3 bases at V and 4 bases at J, with 13 bases in the middle. Germline V CDR1 and CDR2: MDHEN, SYDVKM. CDR3: CASSFTGPGGNTIYF. The CDR3 DNA is TGTGCCAGCAGTTTTACAGGACCGGGAGGAAACACCATATATTTT.

This clone was picked up one time. The V and J genes are TRBV2 and TRBJ2-3; TRBD1 matches at 7 bases. J lost 4 bases, V lost 7 bases, and 11 bases had no gene match. There are 15 residues in the CDR3. The V gene's germline CDR1 is SNHLY and CDR2 FYNNEI. This CDR3 is CASIPGGRKADTQYF. CDR3 coding DNA: TGTGCCAGCATCCCAGGGGGTCGGAAAGCAGATACGCAGTATTTT.

The chain combines TRBV19 with TRBJ1-4; D perhaps matches TRBD1 (5 bases). Trimming removed 5 bases from V and 8 bases from J, with 18 bases in between. The CDR3 is 15 amino acids. Germline-derived CDR1 and CDR2 are LNHDA and SQIVND (reference sequence). For the CDR3, the DNA is TGTGCCAGTAGTCCTCGAATGAGGGGCAACGAAAAACTGTTTTTT. It codes for CASSPRMRGNEKLFF.

A note on this clone: Sequence at one end of the junction differs from germline and may be a read error. The rearrangement joins TRBV20-1 to TRBJ1-1; D uncertain. In germline, CDR1 is DFQATT, CDR2 SNEGSKA (reference sequence). The CDR3 has 10 residues. This CDR3 is CSAKTVAHLF. The CDR3 nucleotides are TGCAGTGCTAAAACAGTGGCCCACCTCTTT.

This clone has only a few counts. The rearrangement joins TRBV3-1 (or the pseudogene TRBV3-2) to TRBJ1-1; D gene uncertain. V was clipped by 0 bases and J by 8 bases, with 10 bases between them. This CDR3 contains 13 residues. Germline CDR1 and CDR2: LGHDT and YNNKEL (reference sequence). CDR3 region: CASSQDLNREAFF. The CDR3 DNA reads TGTGCCAGCAGCCAAGATCTCAACCGGGAAGCTTTCTTT.

This rearrangement joins TRBV5-6 to TRBJ2-3; no reliable D call. Looked up from germline, CDR1 is SGHDT and CDR2 is YYEEEE. CDR3 length equals 12 residues. V lost 1 base, J lost 7 bases, and 7 bases lay in between. The CDR3 spells CASSLFHHTQYF. The CDR3 DNA follows: TGTGCCAGCAGCTTGTTTCATCATACGCAGTATTTT.

The chain recombines TRBV11-2 with TRBJ1-4; TRBD1 matches at 8 bases. The CDR3 is 17 residues long. With V trimmed by 5 bases and J by 11 bases, 19 bases remained unmatched. Germline V gene sequence: CDR1 SGHAT, CDR2 FQNNGV. The chain's CDR3 is CASSPRVAGGIRGKLFF. For the CDR3, the DNA is TGTGCCAGCAGCCCCCGGGTGGCAGGGGGCATCAGAGGGAAACTGTTTTTT.

The chain uses TRBV28 and TRBJ2-1; D is ambiguous. The CDR3 runs 15 residues. CDR1 and CDR2 from the germline V gene are MDHEN and SYDVKM. The germline V and J ends were trimmed by 3 bases and 0 bases, with 9 bases remaining between them. CDR3 in amino acids: CASSLALSSYNEQFF. In DNA form, the CDR3 reads TGTGCCAGCAGTTTGGCGTTAAGCTCCTACAATGAGCAGTTCTTC.

The V call is TRBV7-2, the J call TRBJ1-1; 11 bases are a match to TRBD1. Germline-derived CDR1 and CDR2 are SGHTA and FQGNSA. There are 16 residues in the CDR3. V gave up 6 bases and J gave up 1 base; unmatched junction bases: 7. The CDR3 protein is CASRYRTGGRNTEAFF. The CDR3 region has the DNA TGTGCCAGCAGATACAGGACAGGGGGCAGGAACACTGAAGCTTTCTTT. Drawing the rest from reference TRBV7-2 and TRBJ1-1, the complete variable domain is GAGVSQSPSNKVTEKGKDVELRCDPISGHTALYWYRQSLGQGLEFLIYFQGNSAPDKSGLPSDRFSAERTGGSVSTLTIQRTQQEDSAVYLCASRYRTGGRNTEAFFGQGTRLTVV.

The rearrangement uses TRBV11-3 and TRBJ2-1; D unresolved. The V gene lost 2 bases and the J gene lost 5 bases, with 10 bases spanning the gap. The germline V gene has CDR1 SGHNT and CDR2 YENEEA. The CDR3 covers 14 residues. The CDR3, as DNA: TGTGCCAGCAGCTTAATTCAAAGAAACAATGAGCAGTTCTTC. Translation: CASSLIQRNNEQFF.

The chain combines TRBV2 with TRBJ2-1; 7 positions agree with TRBD2. The CDR3 is made up of 15 amino acids. Germline values: CDR1 SNHLY, CDR2 FYNNEI. The V segment lost 6 bases and the J segment 0 bases; nucleotides outside the gene matches: 5. The CDR3 loop reads CASRERGNSYNEQFF. The CDR3 region has the DNA TGTGCCAGCAGGGAGCGGGGAAACTCCTACAATGAGCAGTTCTTC.

The gene calls are TRBV28 and TRBJ2-7; D perhaps matches TRBD1 (6 bases). Trimming pared 3 bases from V and 5 bases from J, leaving 8 bases between. This CDR3 spans 12 amino acids. The germline gives CDR1 MDHEN, CDR2 SYDVKM. The CDR3 DNA is TGTGCCAGCAGTTTCAGGGGCAACGAGCAGTACTTC. Translating gives CASSFRGNEQYF. Using reference TRBV28 and TRBJ2-7 for the parts outside the CDR3, the full variable domain is DVKVTQSSRYLVKRTGEKVFLECVQDMDHENMFWYRQDPGLGLRLIYFSYDVKMKEKGDIPEGYSVSREKKERFSLILESASTNQTSMYLCASSFRGNEQYFGPGTRLTVT.

This chain joins TRBV5-5 and TRBJ2-3, with D perhaps matching TRBD2 (5 bases). The CDR3 spans 14 residues. With 4 bases removed from V and 0 bases from J, the gap between germline ends came to 9 bases. CDR1 SGHKS and CDR2 YYEKEE come from the germline V gene (reference sequence). This chain's CDR3 is CASSLERSTDTQYF. The DNA of the CDR3 is TGTGCCAGCAGCCTCGAGCGGAGCACAGATACGCAGTATTTT.

This sequence joins TRBV7-2 and TRBJ2-1; either TRBD1 or TRBD2 may supply D (6 bases each). The germline CDR1 and CDR2 sequences are SGHTA and FQGNSA. Trimming pared 3 bases from V and 4 bases from J, leaving 16 bases between. CDR3 length: 16 residues. The CDR3 loop is CASSFPGGGTYNEQFF. The CDR3 DNA follows: TGTGCCAGCAGCTTTCCTGGAGGGGGGACTTACAATGAGCAGTTCTTC. The whole variable domain, remainder taken from reference TRBV7-2 and TRBJ2-1, is GAGVSQSPSNKVTEKGKDVELRCDPISGHTALYWYRQSLGQGLEFLIYFQGNSAPDKSGLPSDRFSAERTGGSVSTLTIQRTQQEDSAVYLCASSFPGGGTYNEQFFGPGTRLTVL.

CDR3: CASSSTGDSSYEQYF. The CDR3 DNA follows: TGTGCCAGCAGCTCCACAGGTGATAGCTCCTACGAGCAGTACTTC. This chain joins TRBV28 and TRBJ2-7; D might be TRBD1 (5 bases). This CDR3 has 15 residues. Trimming shortened V by 6 bases and J by 0 bases, and 15 bases separated the two germline ends. The germline CDR1 and CDR2 sequences are MDHEN and SYDVKM.

This clone was observed once. This rearrangement joins TRBV18 to TRBJ1-1, with 8 bases aligning to TRBD1. The length of the CDR3 is 13 residues. Germline V gives CDR1 KGHSH, CDR2 LQKENI. V trimming: 3 bases; J trimming: 3 bases; junction bases outside the gene matches: 0. CDR3 nucleotides: TGTGCCAGCTCACCGGGACAGGACACTGAAGCTTTCTTT. Protein: CASSPGQDTEAFF. Looking up the rest from reference TRBV18 and TRBJ1-1 gives the full variable domain: NAGVMQNPRHLVRRRGQEARLRCSPMKGHSHVYWYRQLPEEGLKFMVYLQKENIIDESGMPKERFSAEFPKEGPSILRIQQVVRGDSAAYFCASSPGQDTEAFFGQGTRLTVV.

This clone was counted between two and nine times. The V and J genes are TRBV4-1 and TRBJ1-3; D may be TRBD1 (6 bases). The CDR3 contains 14 residues. Germline-derived CDR1 and CDR2 are MGHRA and YSYEKL. Trimming removed 4 bases from V and 3 bases from J, with 10 bases in between. CDR3 residues: CASSPGTSGNTIYF. The CDR3 DNA sequence: TGCGCCAGCAGCCCAGGGACAAGTGGAAACACCATATATTTT.

V is TRBV3-1 (or the pseudogene TRBV3-2) and J is TRBJ2-2; 12 nucleotides match TRBD2. The CDR3 is 17 residues long. Germline V CDR1 and CDR2: LGHDT, YNNKEL (reference sequence). V dropped 6 bases and J dropped 1; count of bases not matched to a gene: 6. This chain's CDR3 is CASSRLAGVLNTGELFF. DNA of the CDR3: TGTGCCAGCAGTAGACTAGCGGGAGTACTGAACACCGGGGAGCTGTTTTTT.

This chain uses TRBV7-2 with TRBJ1-5; D is ambiguous. Germline V gene lookup returns CDR1 SGHTA and CDR2 FQGNSA. The V and J ends lost 2 bases and 5 bases respectively, with 7 bases between them. This CDR3 has 13 amino acids. The CDR3 DNA reads as TGTGCCAGCAGCTTAACCACATATCAGCCCCAGCATTTT. Translating gives CASSLTTYQPQHF.